This T cell receptor (beta chain) appears in the sequencing data of a study of neurological immune-mediated disorders (dated by TCRdb to the late 2010s). Regarding the study in general: Among the 34 multiple sclerosis patients, approximately 31 had relapsing-remitting MS and 3 had secondary progressive MS. Longitudinal samples, technical triplicates and paired sorted CD4+ and CD8+ T-cell subsets, alongside PBMC samples, were included among the approximately 110 TCR-beta libraries. Using UMI-based sequencing, the study compared peripheral blood TCR-beta repertoires from patients with HTLV-I-associated myelopathy (HAM/TSP), patients with multiple sclerosis, and healthy controls. The cohort included about 66 subjects: 14 with HAM/TSP, around 35 with multiple sclerosis, and 20 or so healthy controls. The paper as a whole reports these results and caveats: The MS cluster was not associated with any clinical or MRI features, and the authors stated that larger cohorts are needed. Expanded clones from different subjects shared no identical CDR3 amino acid sequences, which suggests that TCR-beta repertoires were private in all groups. In phylogenetic analysis, the repertoires of 18 of 34 MS patients grouped into a cluster of related CDR3 sequences, which suggests a possible signature at the repertoire level. TCR clonal expansion was highest in HAM/TSP patients and lowest in MS patients, with MS patients falling below even healthy controls.

This clonotype has ten or more counts. It has no known antigen specificity. Per-base qualities were not stored, and no clone one base away is much larger. Unsorted PBMC libraries were generated from 2 million PBMCs stored in RNAlater at -80 °C until RNA extraction. The multiple sclerosis patients were enrolled in a US clinical protocol that used magnetic resonance imaging to evaluate disease progression. Peripheral blood was subjected to Ficoll-Hypaque density gradient centrifugation to isolate PBMCs, which were then cryopreserved in liquid nitrogen. To synthesize cDNA, template-switch 5'RACE was performed with a primer carrying a 10-nucleotide random unique molecular identifier so that each TCR transcript was tagged. Over 180 million TCR-beta sequences, covering 15-18 subjects, were produced in each sequencing run. Total RNA was extracted with the RNeasy kit. Using the KAPA Real-time Library Amplification kit, TCR-beta VDJ regions were amplified with primers for the TCR constant region and the 5'RACE anchor. A first PCR added sample indexes and Illumina adaptors, and a second PCR then raised library yield. After Ampure bead purification, the TCR product of roughly 650 bp was size-selected on a 2% E-gel SizeSelection system. Before pooling, library quality was checked on a Bioanalyzer, concentration was measured with Qubit, and libraries were quantified with the Kapa Library Quantification kit. Paired-end 2 x 150 bp sequencing of the libraries was performed on an Illumina HiSeq 2500. To increase sequence diversity, about 25-31% phiX was spiked into each library pool. As for the authors' bioinformatics: The UMI-based MiGEC pipeline processed quality-filtered reads and removed over 85% of raw TCR sequences during error correction. VDJ genes were aligned to IMGT germline references, and clonotypes were defined by unique CDR3 amino acid sequence plus V-J genes. VDJtools evaluated clonal expansion, Shannon diversity and CDR3 relatedness (CalcPairwiseDistances, ClusterSamples); CLCbio workbench built phylogenetic trees. Clones with at least 8 unique UMIs were defined as expanded, with this threshold being based on coefficient-of-variation modelling across technical triplicates. TCRdb itself trimmed the public reads at Q25 with fastp, ran MiXCR and retained productive beta chains. When rows share a CDR3 protein, they turn into one entry using the most common DNA and genes. The V and J calls here are based on TCRdb, not the publication. For this sample the table gives about 50,000 distinct CDR3 sequences, of which roughly 4.4% were detected only once. The ten biggest clones cover 2.5% to 3% of the sample.

Sequenced material: PBMCs. The receptor comes from a man aged 50 to 60 with multiple sclerosis.

The DNA sequence is given as TGTGCCAGCAGTAAGGGCGGGGAGCTGTTTTTT. This gives the protein CASSKGGELFF. The sequence joins TRBV12-3 or TRBV12-4 to TRBJ2-2; the D gene remains uncertain. The CDR3 spans 11 residues, from the cysteine through the phenylalanine. The DNA shown is the 33-base CDR3, in frame from base 1. V is clipped by 5 bases and J by 7 bases, and the sequence between their germline boundaries is 5 bases long.